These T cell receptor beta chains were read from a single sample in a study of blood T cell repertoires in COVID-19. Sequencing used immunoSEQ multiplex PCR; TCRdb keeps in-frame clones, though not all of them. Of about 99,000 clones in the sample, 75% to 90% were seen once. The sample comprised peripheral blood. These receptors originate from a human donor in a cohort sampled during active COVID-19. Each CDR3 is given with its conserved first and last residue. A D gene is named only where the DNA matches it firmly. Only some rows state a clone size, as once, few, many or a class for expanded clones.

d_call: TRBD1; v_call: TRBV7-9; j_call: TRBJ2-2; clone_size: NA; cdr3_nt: TGTGCCAGCAGCTTAAAAGGGGGCCTTCCTACCGGGGAGCTGTTTTTT; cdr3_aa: CASSLKGGLPTGELFF
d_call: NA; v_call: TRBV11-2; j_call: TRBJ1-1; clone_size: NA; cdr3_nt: TGTGCCAGCAGCCCGCCCCGACAGTCTGCTGAAGCTTTCTTT; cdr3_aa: CASSPPRQSAEAFF
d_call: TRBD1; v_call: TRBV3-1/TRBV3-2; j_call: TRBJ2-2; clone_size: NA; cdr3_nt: TGTGCCAGCAGCCTCGGGACAGGGCGACCCGGGGAGCTGTTTTTT; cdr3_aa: CASSLGTGRPGELFF
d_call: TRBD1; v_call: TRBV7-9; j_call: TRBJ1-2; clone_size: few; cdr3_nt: TGTGCCAGCAGCTTAGTACAGGGGACTGATGGCTACACCTTC; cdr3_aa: CASSLVQGTDGYTF
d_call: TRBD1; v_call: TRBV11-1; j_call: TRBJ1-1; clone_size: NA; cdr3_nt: TGTGCCAGCAGCCACCACCAAGGACAGGGTCATGGGTTAGCTTTCTTT; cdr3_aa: CASSHHQGQGHGLAFF
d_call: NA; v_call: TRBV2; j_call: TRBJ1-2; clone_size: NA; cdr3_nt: TGTGCCAGCAGCCCCGTTCCAGGGAGGGATGGCTACACCTTC; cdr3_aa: CASSPVPGRDGYTF
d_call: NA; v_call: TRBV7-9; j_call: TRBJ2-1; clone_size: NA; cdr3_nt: TGTGCCAGCAGCTTAAGGTCGTCGGCGGGGAAAACCTACAATGAGCAGTTCTTC; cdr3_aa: CASSLRSSAGKTYNEQFF
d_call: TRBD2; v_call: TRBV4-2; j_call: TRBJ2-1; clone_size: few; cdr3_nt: TGTGCCAGCAGGGACGGGACTAGCGGATACAATGAGCAGTTCTTC; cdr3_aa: CASRDGTSGYNEQFF
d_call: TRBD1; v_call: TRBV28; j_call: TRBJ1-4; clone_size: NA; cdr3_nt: TGTGCCAGCAGTTCCAGGGGGGCTAATGAAAAACTGTTTTTT; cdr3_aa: CASSSRGANEKLFF
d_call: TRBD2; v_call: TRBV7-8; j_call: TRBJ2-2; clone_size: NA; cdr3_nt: TGTGCCAGCAGCTACTACCCCCCGGGGGGGGGCACCGGGGAGCTGTTTTTT; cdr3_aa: CASSYYPPGGGTGELFF
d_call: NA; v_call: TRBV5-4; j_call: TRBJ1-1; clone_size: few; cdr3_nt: TGTGCCAGCAGCCGAGGGACTACACCTAAGGGCACTGAAGCTTTCTTT; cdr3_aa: CASSRGTTPKGTEAFF
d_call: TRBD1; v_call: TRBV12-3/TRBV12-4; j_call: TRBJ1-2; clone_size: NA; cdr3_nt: TGTGCCAGCAGCCGCGACAGGGCCCGCGGCTACACCTTC; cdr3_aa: CASSRDRARGYTF
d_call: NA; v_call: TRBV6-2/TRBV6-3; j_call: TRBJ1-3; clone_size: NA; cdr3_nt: TGTGCCAGCAGTTACGTCGGCCGGAGCTCTGGAAACACCATATATTTT; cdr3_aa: CASSYVGRSSGNTIYF
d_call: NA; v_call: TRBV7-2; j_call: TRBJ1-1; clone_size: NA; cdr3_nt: TGTGCCAGCAGCTTAGTTCGGACAGAAGCTTTCTTT; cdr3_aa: CASSLVRTEAFF
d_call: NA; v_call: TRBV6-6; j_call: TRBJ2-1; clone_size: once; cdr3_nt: TGTGCCAGCAGTGAGTTACATAGGCAGGGTAAGGAGCAGTTCTTC; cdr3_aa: CASSELHRQGKEQFF
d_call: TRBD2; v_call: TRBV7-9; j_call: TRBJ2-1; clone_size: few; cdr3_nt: TGTGCCAGCAGTCCTATAGCGGGGGGCCTATACAATGAGCAGTTCTTC; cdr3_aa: CASSPIAGGLYNEQFF
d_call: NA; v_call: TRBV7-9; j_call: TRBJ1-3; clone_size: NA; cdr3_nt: TGTGCCAGCAGCAGATTACCCGCGGGGATCAGCTCTGGAAACACCATATATTTT; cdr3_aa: CASSRLPAGISSGNTIYF
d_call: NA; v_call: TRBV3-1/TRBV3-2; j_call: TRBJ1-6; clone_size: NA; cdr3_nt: TGTGCCAGCAGCCAAGCAGAAAATAATTCACCCCTCCACTTT; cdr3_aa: CASSQAENNSPLHF
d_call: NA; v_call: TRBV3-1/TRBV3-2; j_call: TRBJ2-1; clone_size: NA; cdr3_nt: TGTGCCAGCAGCCTCAGGGGTGAGCAGTTCTTC; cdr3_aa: CASSLRGEQFF
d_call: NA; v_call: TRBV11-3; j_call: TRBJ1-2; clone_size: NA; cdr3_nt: TGTGCCAGCAGCGATCAGGGAACTAACTATGGCTACACCTTC; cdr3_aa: CASSDQGTNYGYTF
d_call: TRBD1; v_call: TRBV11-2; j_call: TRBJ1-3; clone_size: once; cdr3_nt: TGTGCCAGCAGCTCCGGACAGGGCTCTGGAAACACCATATATTTT; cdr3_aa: CASSSGQGSGNTIYF
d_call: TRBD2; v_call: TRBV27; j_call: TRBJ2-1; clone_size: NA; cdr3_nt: TGTGCCAGCAAAAGGACTAGCGGGGCCATCTCCTACCCGTTCTTC; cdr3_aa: CASKRTSGAISYPFF
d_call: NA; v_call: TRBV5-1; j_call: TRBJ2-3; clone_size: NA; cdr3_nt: TGCGCCAGCAGCTTGATTGGCCGAAGAGATACGCAGTATTTT; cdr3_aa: CASSLIGRRDTQYF
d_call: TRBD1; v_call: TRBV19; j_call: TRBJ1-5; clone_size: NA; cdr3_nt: TGTGCCAGTAGTATGGGACAGAGCAATCAGCCCCAGCATTTT; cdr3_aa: CASSMGQSNQPQHF
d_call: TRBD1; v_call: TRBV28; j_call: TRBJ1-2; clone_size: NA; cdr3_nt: TGTGCCAGCAGTTCCTCGGGGGACAGGGAGATGCCTTATGGCTACACCTTC; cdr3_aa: CASSSSGDREMPYGYTF
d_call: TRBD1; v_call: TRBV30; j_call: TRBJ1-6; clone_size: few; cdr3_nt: TGTGCCTGGAGTGGGACAGGGATTTCTCATTCACCCCTCCACTTT; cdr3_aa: CAWSGTGISHSPLHF
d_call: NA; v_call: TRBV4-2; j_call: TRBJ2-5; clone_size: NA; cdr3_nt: TGTGCCAGCAGCCAAGATCTGGGGAGCGTAAGCGAGACCCAGTACTTC; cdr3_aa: CASSQDLGSVSETQYF
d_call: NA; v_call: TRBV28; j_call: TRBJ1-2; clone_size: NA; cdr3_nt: TGTGCCAGCAGCCTCCCCCCCTATGGCTACACCTTC; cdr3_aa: CASSLPPYGYTF
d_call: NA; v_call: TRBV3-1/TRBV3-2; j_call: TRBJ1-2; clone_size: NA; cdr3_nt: TGTGCCAGCAGCCAACCCAGGAAGGGGCACTCCTTC; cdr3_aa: CASSQPRKGHSF
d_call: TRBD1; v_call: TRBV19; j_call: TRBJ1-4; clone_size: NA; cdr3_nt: TGTGCCAGTATTGGGACAGGGATGTCCACTAATGAAAAACTGTTTTTT; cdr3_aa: CASIGTGMSTNEKLFF
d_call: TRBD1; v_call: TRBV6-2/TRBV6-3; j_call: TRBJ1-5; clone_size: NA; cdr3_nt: TGTGCCAGCAGTGCCGGACAGGGCCACTACAATCAGCCCCAGCATTTT; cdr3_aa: CASSAGQGHYNQPQHF
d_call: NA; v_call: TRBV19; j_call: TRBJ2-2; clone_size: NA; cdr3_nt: TGTGCCAGTAGTCCGCGTGTAGGGGCCACCGGGGAGCTGTTTTTT; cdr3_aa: CASSPRVGATGELFF
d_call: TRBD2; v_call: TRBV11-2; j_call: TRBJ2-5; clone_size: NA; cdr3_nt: TGTGCCAGTCGGGCTAGCGGGGGGGGTGGGGAGACCCAGTACTTC; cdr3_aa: CASRASGGGGETQYF